This T cell receptor (beta chain) came from a study of blood T cell repertoires in COVID-19. CDR1 and CDR2 (germline): MNHNY, SVGAGI (reference sequence). CDR3 size: 14 residues. The junction had 8 bases not matched to a gene; V was cut back by 6 bases and J by 4 bases. Measured with immunoSEQ multiplex PCR; TCRdb has only the in-frame clones, and not every one. The sample holds 25,000 to 30,000 clones, roughly 89% seen once. The chain couples TRBV6-6 to TRBJ1-1; 7 nucleotides match TRBD1. The receptor's source is a human donor in a cohort sampled during active COVID-19. Input material: peripheral blood. In DNA form, the CDR3 reads TGTGCCAGCAGCCCCCCGAACAGGGGCACTGAAGCTTTCTTT. This encodes CASSPPNRGTEAFF.